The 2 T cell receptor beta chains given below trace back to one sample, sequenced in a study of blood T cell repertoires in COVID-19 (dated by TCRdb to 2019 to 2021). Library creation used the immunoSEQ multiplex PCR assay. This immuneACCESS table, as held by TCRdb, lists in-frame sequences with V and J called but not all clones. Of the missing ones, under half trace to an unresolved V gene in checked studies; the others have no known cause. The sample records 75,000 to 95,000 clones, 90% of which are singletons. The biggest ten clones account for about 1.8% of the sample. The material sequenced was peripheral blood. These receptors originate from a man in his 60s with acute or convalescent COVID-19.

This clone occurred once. In DNA, the CDR3 is TGTGCCAGCAGCCTGCCAATGGTAGCGGGAGAAGGTGAGCAGTTCTTC. This translates into CASSLPMVAGEGEQFF. V gene TRBV11-3 combines with J gene TRBJ2-1; 9 nucleotides line up with TRBD2. The germline V gene encodes CDR1 SGHNT and CDR2 YENEEA. The CDR3 is 16 amino acids. With 5 bases clipped from V and 9 bases from J, the junction kept 14 bases outside the gene matches. The full variable domain, rest sourced from reference TRBV11-3 and TRBJ2-1, is EAGVVQSPRYKIIEKKQPVAFWCNPISGHNTLYWYLQNLGQGPELLIRYENEEAVDDSQLPKDRFSAERLKGVDSTLKIQPAELGDSAVYLCASSLPMVAGEGEQFFGPGTRLTVL.

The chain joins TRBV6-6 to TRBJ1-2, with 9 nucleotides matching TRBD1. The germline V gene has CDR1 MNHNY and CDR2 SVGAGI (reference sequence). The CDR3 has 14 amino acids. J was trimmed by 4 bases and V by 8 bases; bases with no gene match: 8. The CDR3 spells CASRRQGEPYGYTF. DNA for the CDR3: TGTGCCAGCCGACGACAGGGGGAGCCCTATGGCTACACCTTC.